The T cell receptor (gamma chain) under discussion was sequenced for a study of gamma-delta chains in newborns, infants, children. Turning to the study itself: Polyclonal expansion of innate γδ T cells after birth follows microbial exposure.

TCRdb re-called the reads through CATT. The top ten clones hold around 23% of a sample with about 1,100 gamma-chain clones, roughly 49% of them seen once. Points on this clone: This clone may be a read error of a much larger clone one base away. This CDR3 is also generated by other DNA sequences in the sample.

CDR1 and CDR2 from the germline V gene are GITISATS and ISYDGTV (reference sequence). CDR3 length: 16 amino acids. V dropped 3 bases and J dropped 4; count of bases not matched to a gene: 3. The chain is built from TRGV9 and TRGJP. The clonotype originates from a child who was a newborn, infant or young child, either healthy, febrile or measles-vaccinated (not recorded which). Sequences were obtained from blood. The CDR3 nucleotides are TGTGCCTTGTGGGAGCTACAAGAGTTGGGCAAAAAAATCAAGGTATTT. Amino acid sequence: CALWELQELGKKIKVF.